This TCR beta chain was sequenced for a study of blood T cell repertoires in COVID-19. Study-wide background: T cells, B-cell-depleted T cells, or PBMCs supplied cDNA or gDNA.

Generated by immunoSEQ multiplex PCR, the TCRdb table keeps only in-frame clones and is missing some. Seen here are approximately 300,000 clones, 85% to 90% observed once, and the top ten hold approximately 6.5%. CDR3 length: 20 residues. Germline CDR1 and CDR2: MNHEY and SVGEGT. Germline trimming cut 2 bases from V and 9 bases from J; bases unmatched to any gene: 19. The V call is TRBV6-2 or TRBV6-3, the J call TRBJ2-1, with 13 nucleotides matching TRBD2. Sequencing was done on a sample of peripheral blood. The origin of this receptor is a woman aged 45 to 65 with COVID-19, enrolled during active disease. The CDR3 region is CASSYGPPLSPGLAGVEQFF. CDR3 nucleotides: TGTGCCAGCAGTTACGGACCCCCGCTAAGCCCCGGACTAGCGGGAGTTGAGCAGTTCTTC.